This paragraph covers one T cell receptor beta chain sequence. Its antigen is unidentified. This sample is part of a study of regulatory dendritic cells for organ transplantation. Study context: Regulatory dendritic cells were monocyte-derived, receiving vitamin D3 on days 0 and 4 and IL-10 on day 4.

The table came from immunoSEQ multiplex PCR; TCRdb's copy has only in-frame clones and leaves some out. This sample has around 19,000 clones, with around 79% found just once. Allogeneic regulatory or mature dendritic cells were co-cultured for 4 to 6 days with CFSE-labeled sorted T cells at 1:10. Germline loops: CDR1 SGHKS, CDR2 YYEKEE (reference sequence). V was shortened by 1 base and J by 2 bases, with 12 bases between the two germline ends. This CDR3 contains 15 residues. Material: memory CD4+ T cells from blood cultured with regulatory dendritic cells. The subset is: CD45RO+ memory T cells. The chain has TRBV5-5 and TRBJ2-5; D might be TRBD1 (5 bases). This sequence originates from a human donor in good health. Written as DNA, the CDR3 is TGTGCCAGCAGCTTGACAGGCTACGCACAAGAGACCCAGTACTTC. As protein: CASSLTGYAQETQYF. Full variable domain (remainder filled in from reference TRBV5-5 and TRBJ2-5): DAGVTQSPTHLIKTRGQQVTLRCSPISGHKSVSWYQQVLGQGPQFIFQYYEKEERGRGNFPDRFSARQFPNYSSELNVNALLLGDSALYLCASSLTGYAQETQYFGPGTRLLVL.